What follows are 28 T cell receptor beta chains derived from one specimen sequenced in a study of spatial heterogeneity in lung cancer. TCRdb fed the 5' RACE reads into MiXCR, producing one record per CDR3 protein. The sample contains about 80,000 distinct CDR3 sequences, around 7.3% of which appear only once. The time point: sample taken at primary tumor resection. Material: PBMCs, obtained at surgery. The receptors come from a male donor with early-stage non-small cell lung cancer.

The rearrangement links TRBV6-1 to TRBJ2-1; no reliable D call. Between the trimmed V and J ends, which lost 8 bases and 8 bases, there was a span of 10 bases. The CDR3 runs to 11 residues. In germline, CDR1 is MNHNS, CDR2 SASEGT. This CDR3 is CASGKGDEQFF. Written as DNA, the CDR3 is TGTGCCAGCGGGAAAGGAGATGAGCAGTTCTTC.

This clonotype was detected many times. The chain recombines TRBV11-2 with TRBJ1-5; a weak D match, TRBD1 (5 bases). Germline CDR1 is SGHAT and CDR2 is FQNNGV. The CDR3 covers 15 residues. Deletions cut 2 bases from V and 3 bases from J, with 11 bases between. CDR3 region: CASSLLGGTNQPQHF. The CDR3 coding sequence is TGTGCCAGCAGCTTATTGGGGGGGACCAATCAGCCCCAGCATTTT.

This clonotype showed up just a few times. The junction differs from germline at one of its ends, possibly a read error. The chain recombines TRBV10-3 with TRBJ2-3; 12 bases align to TRBD2. Germline CDR1 ENHRY, CDR2 SYGVKD. The CDR3 has 16 amino acids. Here the CDR3 DNA reads TGTGTCATCGGGGAGGGACTAGCGGGCCAGACAGATACGCAGTATTTT. Protein: CVIGEGLAGQTDTQYF.

In its sample, this clonotype was seen many times. The chain is built from TRBV28 and TRBJ2-7; D tentatively reads TRBD1 or TRBD2 (6 bases each). This CDR3 contains 18 residues. V dropped 3 bases and J dropped 4 bases, with 25 bases sitting between them. Germline lookup yields CDR1 MDHEN and CDR2 SYDVKM. Written as DNA, the CDR3 is TGTGCCAGCAGTTTCGAAGATTGGGGGGCGGGACCATATTACGAGCAGTACTTC. Residues: CASSFEDWGAGPYYEQYF.

Turning to this clonotype: A much larger clone differs by one base, so this may be a read error. The chain joins TRBV7-8 to TRBJ1-5; D might be TRBD1 (6 bases). The CDR3 is made up of 17 amino acids. Trimming removed 7 bases from V and 3 bases from J, with 22 bases in between. Germline values: CDR1 SGHVS, CDR2 FQNEAQ. CDR3 loop: CASTKLDRQVNNQPQHF. In nucleotides, the CDR3 is TGTGCCAGCACCAAGTTGGATAGACAGGTCAACAATCAGCCCCAGCATTTT.

This clonotype has a count of ten or more. The V gene is TRBV6-5, the J gene TRBJ1-4; possibly TRBD1 for D (6 bases). Trimming removed 3 bases from V and 7 bases from J, with 18 bases in between. CDR3 length: 16 residues. Germline V gene data show CDR1 as MNHEY and CDR2 as SVGAGI. CDR3 loop: CASSYGGTPGGEKLFF. The DNA of the CDR3 is TGTGCCAGCAGTTATGGGGGGACACCCGGAGGTGAAAAACTGTTTTTT.

This clonotype was seen repeatedly, ten times or more. The chain recombines TRBV7-9 with TRBJ2-2; TRBD2 aligns across 14 bases. The CDR3 spans 18 residues. The V gene end was trimmed by 5 bases and the J gene end by 5 bases; junction bases not matched to a gene: 10. The germline CDR1 and CDR2 sequences are SEHNR and FQNEAQ (reference sequence). CDR3 DNA sequence: TGTGCCAGCAGCCTCTCGACTAGCGGGAGGGCCCTGACCGGGGAGCTGTTTTTT. Translating gives CASSLSTSGRALTGELFF. Full variable domain (missing parts from reference TRBV7-9 and TRBJ2-2): DTGVSQNPRHKITKRGQNVTFRCDPISEHNRLYWYRQTLGQGPEFLTYFQNEAQLEKSRLLSDRFSAERPKGSFSTLEIQRTEQGDSAMYLCASSLSTSGRALTGELFFGEGSRLTVL.

This clonotype was detected ten times or more. The chain couples TRBV5-1 to TRBJ1-1; D is possibly TRBD1 (6 bases). The length of the CDR3 is 14 residues. The germline V gene encodes CDR1 SGHRS and CDR2 YFSETQ. V lost 0 bases and J 1 base, leaving 7 bases between the germline ends. The CDR3 region is CASSLEQGNTEAFF. In nucleotides, the CDR3 is TGCGCCAGCAGCTTGGAACAGGGGAACACTGAAGCTTTCTTT. The full variable domain, in which reference TRBV5-1 and TRBJ1-1 provide the parts outside the CDR3, is KAGVTQTPRYLIKTRGQQVTLSCSPISGHRSVSWYQQTPGQGLQFLFEYFSETQRNKGNFPGRFSGRQFSNSRSEMNVSTLELGDSALYLCASSLEQGNTEAFFGQGTRLTVV.

This clonotype came up a few times. The chain couples TRBV20-1 to TRBJ2-1; 8 bases agree with TRBD2. V shed 6 bases and J 8 bases; nucleotides not matched to a gene: 12. The CDR3 contains 14 residues. The germline gives CDR1 DFQATT, CDR2 SNEGSKA (reference sequence). DNA of the CDR3: TGCAGTGCATCACTAGCGGTCCCTAGGGATGAGCAGTTCTTC. This translates into CSASLAVPRDEQFF.

This clonotype was seen a handful of times. The rearrangement joins TRBV7-8 to TRBJ2-3; possibly TRBD2 for D (6 bases). This CDR3 spans 12 amino acids. Trimming shortened V by 4 bases and J by 4 bases, and 6 bases separated the two germline ends. Germline CDR1 is SGHVS and CDR2 is FQNEAQ. CDR3 DNA: TGTGCCAGCAGCTCGGGAGCAGATACGCAGTATTTT. Encoded protein: CASSSGADTQYF.

There are many counts of this clonotype. This rearrangement joins TRBV20-1 to TRBJ2-3; 12 bases are shared with TRBD2. The CDR3 consists of 16 residues. The ends lost 5 bases at V and 4 bases at J; junction bases unmatched: 10. The germline gives CDR1 DFQATT, CDR2 SNEGSKA (reference sequence). The CDR3 loop reads CSAPSSSGRVADTQYF. The CDR3 DNA is TGCAGTGCTCCATCGTCTAGCGGGAGGGTCGCAGATACGCAGTATTTT.

This clonotype was counted at least ten times. The chain couples TRBV5-1 to TRBJ2-1; 8 bases are a match to TRBD2. The trim removed 1 base at V and 8 bases at J, leaving 8 bases unmatched. This CDR3 has 15 residues. Germline CDR1 and CDR2: SGHRS and YFSETQ. The CDR3 bases are TGCGCCAGCAGCTTGAGAACGGGAGGGATGGATGAGCAGTTCTTC. Translated: CASSLRTGGMDEQFF.

To note about this clonotype: This may arise from a read error, as a much more abundant clone is one base away. In this CDR3 the conserved last residue, phenylalanine or tryptophan, is missing, so a read error is likely. The chain couples TRBV15 to TRBJ2-4; D might be TRBD1 (6 bases). V was cut by 3 bases and J by 0 bases, with 15 bases left in between. Germline values: CDR1 LNHNV, CDR2 YYDKDF (reference sequence). This CDR3 has 17 amino acids. The CDR3 bases are TGTGCCACCAGCAGTCGGGACACCCCGATAGCCAAAAACATTCAGTACCTC. This encodes CATSSRDTPIAKNIQYL.

This clonotype was recorded at least ten times. The V call is TRBV29-1, the J call TRBJ1-1, with D unclear. Per germline, CDR1 SQVTM and CDR2 ANQGSEA. Deletions cut 0 bases from V and 5 bases from J, with 10 bases between. The CDR3 covers 13 residues. The CDR3 region is CSVEEGRRTEAFF. The DNA of the CDR3 is TGCAGCGTTGAAGAGGGCAGGAGGACTGAAGCTTTCTTT.

The chain couples TRBV12-3 or TRBV12-4 to TRBJ2-4, with TRBD2 matching 9 bases. The CDR3 length is 18 residues. V lost 3 bases and J lost 2; bases outside the gene matches: 11. The CDR3 region has the DNA TGTGCCAGCAGTTTTTTTCTTGGCGGGAGGGAATCCAAAAACATTCAGTACTTC. This sequence encodes CASSFFLGGRESKNIQYF.

There are many counts of this clonotype. This chain joins TRBV5-6 and TRBJ1-2; 7 bases align to TRBD1. Unmatched junction bases numbered 10, after V lost 0 bases and J lost 5 bases. CDR1 SGHDT and CDR2 YYEEEE come from the germline V gene. The CDR3 contains 16 residues. The CDR3, as DNA: TGTGCCAGCAGCTTGGGAATCCAGGGGGAAGGTTATGGCTACACCTTC. This sequence encodes CASSLGIQGEGYGYTF.

This clonotype was found a few times. The genes are TRBV5-1 and TRBJ1-1; D gene uncertain. V was cut by 4 bases and J by 7 bases, with 14 bases left in between. CDR3 size: 13 residues. The germline gives CDR1 SGHRS, CDR2 YFSETQ. CDR3 in amino acids: CASSGRPDREAFF. For the CDR3, the DNA is TGCGCCAGCAGCGGACGACCCGACCGTGAAGCTTTCTTT.

Written as DNA, the CDR3 is TGCGCCAGCAGCTTAGGTATGGGAACATACGAGCAGTACTTC. Translated, it gives CASSLGMGTYEQYF. This rearrangement joins TRBV5-1 to TRBJ2-7, with D unclear. Germline CDR1 reads SGHRS; CDR2 reads YFSETQ. This CDR3 region has 14 residues. V was cut by 2 bases and J by 4 bases, with 13 bases left in between.

This clonotype has a single count. The chain joins TRBV6-2 or TRBV6-3 to TRBJ1-5; D is possibly TRBD1 (6 bases). V gave up 7 bases and J gave up 4 bases, with 20 bases separating them. Germline CDR1 is MNHEY and CDR2 is SVGEGT. The CDR3 loop spans 16 amino acids. CDR3 nucleotide sequence: TGTGCCAGCACCCTCGGGAGGGGGGGCTCGAATCAGCCCCAGCATTTT. Protein sequence: CASTLGRGGSNQPQHF.

This clonotype was seen ten or more times. The chain recombines TRBV9 with TRBJ2-1; no firm D call. CDR3 length equals 14 residues. Germline values: CDR1 SGDLS, CDR2 YYNGEE. Trimming removed 0 bases at V and 2 bases at J, with 6 bases between. CDR3 sequence: CASSVGGAYNEQFF. The DNA of the CDR3 is TGTGCCAGCAGCGTAGGCGGAGCCTACAATGAGCAGTTCTTC.

This clonotype has at least ten counts. The chain combines TRBV2 with TRBJ2-2; 7 positions agree with TRBD1. The CDR3 runs to 14 residues. CDR1 and CDR2 from the germline V gene are SNHLY and FYNNEI. V dropped 6 bases and J dropped 4; count of bases not matched to a gene: 5. CDR3 amino acids: CASSSGTVTGELFF. The CDR3 DNA sequence: TGTGCCAGCAGCTCCGGGACAGTCACCGGGGAGCTGTTTTTT.

This chain links TRBV10-3 with TRBJ2-7; a possible D gene is TRBD2 (6 bases). The CDR3 runs 18 residues. V was clipped by 6 bases and J by 7 bases, with 31 bases between them. CDR1 is ENHRY, CDR2 SYGVKD, per germline. DNA of the CDR3: TGTGCCATCAGGGGGGACTCACCAAGGTTGGGGATCTACGGGGAGCAGTACTTC. Translation: CAIRGDSPRLGIYGEQYF.

The V call is TRBV4-3, the J call TRBJ2-1; D may match TRBD1 or TRBD2 (5 bases each). The V gene's germline CDR1 is LGHNA and CDR2 YSLEER. Trimming cost V 0 bases and J 2 bases, with 14 bases left between them. CDR3 length: 17 residues. CDR3 residues: CASSQDGDVLAYNEQFF. CDR3 bases: TGCGCCAGCAGCCAAGATGGGGACGTTCTGGCCTACAATGAGCAGTTCTTC.

Ten or more counts support this clonotype. The CDR3 sequence is CATSDTGTDIFGNTIYF. The CDR3 bases are TGTGCCACCAGTGATACCGGGACCGATATATTTGGAAACACCATATATTTT. The rearrangement joins TRBV24-1 to TRBJ1-3, with D maybe TRBD1 (5 bases). The length of the CDR3 is 17 residues. The germline CDR1 and CDR2 sequences are KGHDR and SFDVKD. The V end lost 3 bases, the J end lost 3 bases, and 17 bases lay between the germline ends.

Many counts were recorded for this clonotype. J is TRBJ1-1 and V is TRBV12-3 or TRBV12-4; D is uncertain. V shed 3 bases and J shed 8 bases, with 7 bases lying between them. The CDR3 sequence is 11 residues long. CDR3 DNA sequence: TGTGCCAGCAGTTTTTACAGAGAAGCTTTCTTT. It codes for CASSFYREAFF.

In this sample, this clonotype turned up many times. The V call is TRBV4-3, the J call TRBJ1-5, with D possibly matching TRBD1 (6 bases). V lost 2 bases to trimming and J lost 9 bases, with 14 bases between them. From germline, CDR1 is LGHNA and CDR2 YSLEER. The length of the CDR3 is 14 residues. CDR3 sequence (DNA): TGCGCCAGCAGCCAACCTACAGGGCGGGGGCCCCAGCATTTT. Its translation: CASSQPTGRGPQHF.

This clonotype was observed many times. The V call is TRBV5-4, the J call TRBJ2-6; a possible D gene is TRBD1 (5 bases). V lost 4 bases to trimming and J lost 4 bases, with 12 bases between them. The CDR3 covers 15 residues. CDR1 is SGHNT, CDR2 YYREEE, per germline (reference sequence). CDR3 coding DNA: TGTGCCAGCAGCACCTCGACAGCGGGGGCCAACGTCCTGACTTTC. Its translation is CASSTSTAGANVLTF.

This clonotype was counted between two and nine times. The chain employs TRBV30 and TRBJ1-2, with TRBD1 as a possible D gene (6 bases). Trimming removed 0 bases from V and 8 bases from J, with 13 bases in between. Germline V lookup: CDR1 GTSNPN, CDR2 SVGIG (reference sequence). This CDR3 has 13 amino acids. CDR3: CAWSVLSGAGYTF. The CDR3 coding sequence is TGTGCCTGGAGTGTACTCTCGGGGGCGGGCTACACCTTC.